The present T cell receptor beta chain was sequenced within a study of blood T cells in healthy people across ages. Germline V gene data show CDR1 as MGHRA and CDR2 as YSYEKL. The CDR3 has 15 amino acids. J was trimmed by 3 bases and V by 3 bases; bases with no gene match: 5. Total RNA, at least 6 micrograms per sample, was extracted from PBMCs. A second PCR, run for roughly 7 to 12 cycles, used a sample-barcoded 5' primer plus a J-beta primer mix. TCRdb fed the 5' RACE reads into MiXCR, producing one record per CDR3 protein. The table includes over 450,000 distinct CDR3 sequences, around 24% detected once. A further study also used this sample, focusing on T cells of mothers and their children. That work states: About 2.8 million TCR beta reads per child versus over 9.5 million per mother.

The chain recombines TRBV4-1 with TRBJ1-1, with 9 bases aligning to TRBD1. This sequence was found in a boy aged 5-17 years in good health. Material: blood. The CDR3 spells CASSQARTGDTEAFF. In nucleotides, the CDR3 is TGCGCCAGCAGCCAGGCGCGGACAGGGGACACTGAAGCTTTCTTT.